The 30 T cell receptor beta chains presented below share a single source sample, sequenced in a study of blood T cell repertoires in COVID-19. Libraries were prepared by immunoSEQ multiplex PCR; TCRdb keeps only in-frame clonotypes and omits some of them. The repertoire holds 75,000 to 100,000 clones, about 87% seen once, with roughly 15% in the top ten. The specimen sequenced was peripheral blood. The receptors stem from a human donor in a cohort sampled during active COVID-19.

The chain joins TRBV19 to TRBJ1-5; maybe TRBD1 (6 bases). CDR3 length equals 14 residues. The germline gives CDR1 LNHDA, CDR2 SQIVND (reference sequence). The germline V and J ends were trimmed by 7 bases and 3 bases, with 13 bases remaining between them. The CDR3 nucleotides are TGTGCCAGTACTCCCCGGGACACCAATCAGCCCCAGCATTTT. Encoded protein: CASTPRDTNQPQHF. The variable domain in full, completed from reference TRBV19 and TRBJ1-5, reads DGGITQSPKYLFRKEGQNVTLSCEQNLNHDAMYWYRQDPGQGLRLIYYSQIVNDFQKGDIAEGYSVSREKKESFPLTVTSAQKNPTAFYLCASTPRDTNQPQHFGDGTRLSIL.

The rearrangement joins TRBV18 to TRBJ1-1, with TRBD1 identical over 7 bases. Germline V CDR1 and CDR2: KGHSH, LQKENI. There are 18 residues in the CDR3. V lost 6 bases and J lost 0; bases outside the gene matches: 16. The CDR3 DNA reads TGTGCCAGCTCCGGGCAGTTCACAGGGGACCCCGTGAACACTGAAGCTTTCTTT. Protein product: CASSGQFTGDPVNTEAFF.

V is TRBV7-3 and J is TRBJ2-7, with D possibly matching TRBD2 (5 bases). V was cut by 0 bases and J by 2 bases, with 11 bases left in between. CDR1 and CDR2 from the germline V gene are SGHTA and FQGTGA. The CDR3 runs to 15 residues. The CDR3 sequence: CASSLTGGFTYEQYF. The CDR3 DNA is TGTGCCAGCAGCTTAACGGGCGGGTTCACCTACGAGCAGTACTTC.

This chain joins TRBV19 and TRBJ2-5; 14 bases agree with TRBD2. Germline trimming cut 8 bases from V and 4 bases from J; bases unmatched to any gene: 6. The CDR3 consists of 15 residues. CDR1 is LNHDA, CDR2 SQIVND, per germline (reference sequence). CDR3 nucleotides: TGTGCCAGTCGACCGGGACTAGCGGGAGCAGAGACCCAGTACTTC. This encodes CASRPGLAGAETQYF.

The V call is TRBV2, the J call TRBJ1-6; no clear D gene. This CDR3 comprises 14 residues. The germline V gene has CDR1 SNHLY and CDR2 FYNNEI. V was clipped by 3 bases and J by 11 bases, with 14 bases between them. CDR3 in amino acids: CASSEVTLRAPLHF. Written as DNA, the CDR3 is TGTGCCAGCAGTGAGGTTACCCTTCGGGCACCCCTCCACTTT.

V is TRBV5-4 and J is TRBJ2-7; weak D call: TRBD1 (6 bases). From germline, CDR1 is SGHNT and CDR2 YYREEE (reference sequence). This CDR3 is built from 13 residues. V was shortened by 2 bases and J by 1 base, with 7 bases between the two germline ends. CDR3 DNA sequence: TGTGCCAGCAGCTTTCAGGGGTCCTACGAGCAGTACTTC. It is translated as CASSFQGSYEQYF.

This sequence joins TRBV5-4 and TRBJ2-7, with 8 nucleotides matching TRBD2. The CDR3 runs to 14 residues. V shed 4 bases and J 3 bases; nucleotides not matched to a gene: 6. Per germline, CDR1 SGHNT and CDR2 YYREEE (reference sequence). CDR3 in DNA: TGTGCCAGCAGCCGTACTAGCGGCGACTACGAGCAGTACTTC. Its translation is CASSRTSGDYEQYF.

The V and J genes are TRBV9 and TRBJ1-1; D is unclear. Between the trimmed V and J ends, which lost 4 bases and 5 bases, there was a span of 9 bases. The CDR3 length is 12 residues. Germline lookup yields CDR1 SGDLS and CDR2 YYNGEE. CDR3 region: CASSHPGTEAFF. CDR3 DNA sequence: TGTGCCAGCAGCCACCCGGGGACTGAAGCTTTCTTT.

The CDR3 loop reads CASSPTGAASPLHF. DNA for the CDR3: TGTGCCAGCAGTCCCACAGGGGCGGCTTCACCCCTCCACTTT. The chain couples TRBV28 to TRBJ1-6; 7 bases line up with TRBD1. This CDR3 is built from 14 residues. J lost 9 bases, V lost 5 bases, and 7 bases had no gene match. Germline V lookup: CDR1 MDHEN, CDR2 SYDVKM. Complete variable domain (other parts from reference TRBV28 and TRBJ1-6): DVKVTQSSRYLVKRTGEKVFLECVQDMDHENMFWYRQDPGLGLRLIYFSYDVKMKEKGDIPEGYSVSREKKERFSLILESASTNQTSMYLCASSPTGAASPLHFGNGTRLTVT.

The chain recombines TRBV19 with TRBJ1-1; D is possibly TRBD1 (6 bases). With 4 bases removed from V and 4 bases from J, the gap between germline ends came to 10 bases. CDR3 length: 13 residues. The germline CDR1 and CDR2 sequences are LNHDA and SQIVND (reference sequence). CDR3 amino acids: CASSKVGGTEAFF. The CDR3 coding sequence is TGTGCCAGTAGTAAGGTAGGGGGCACTGAAGCTTTCTTT. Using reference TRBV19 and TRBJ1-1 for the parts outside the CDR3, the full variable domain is DGGITQSPKYLFRKEGQNVTLSCEQNLNHDAMYWYRQDPGQGLRLIYYSQIVNDFQKGDIAEGYSVSREKKESFPLTVTSAQKNPTAFYLCASSKVGGTEAFFGQGTRLTVV.

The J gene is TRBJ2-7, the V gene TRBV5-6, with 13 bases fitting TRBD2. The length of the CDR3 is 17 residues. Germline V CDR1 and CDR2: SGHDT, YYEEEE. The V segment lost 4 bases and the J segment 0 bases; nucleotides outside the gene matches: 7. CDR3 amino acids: CASSPGTSGTFSYEQYF. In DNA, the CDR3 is TGTGCCAGCAGCCCCGGGACTAGCGGGACCTTCTCCTACGAGCAGTACTTC.

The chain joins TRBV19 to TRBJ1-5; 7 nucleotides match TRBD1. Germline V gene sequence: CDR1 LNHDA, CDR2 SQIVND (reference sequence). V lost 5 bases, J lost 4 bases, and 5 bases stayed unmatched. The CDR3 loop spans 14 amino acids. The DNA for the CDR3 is TGTGCCAGTAGTCCGGACAGGAGAAATCAGCCCCAGCATTTT. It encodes CASSPDRRNQPQHF.

CDR3: CASSHLGAGADEQYF. In DNA form, the CDR3 reads TGTGCCAGCAGCCATCTGGGGGCAGGGGCGGACGAGCAGTACTTC. This sequence joins TRBV3-1 (or the pseudogene TRBV3-2) and TRBJ2-7, with D maybe TRBD1 (6 bases). The CDR3 is made up of 15 amino acids. V gave up 3 bases and J gave up 5 bases, with 17 bases separating them. Germline V gene data show CDR1 as LGHDT and CDR2 as YNNKEL (reference sequence).

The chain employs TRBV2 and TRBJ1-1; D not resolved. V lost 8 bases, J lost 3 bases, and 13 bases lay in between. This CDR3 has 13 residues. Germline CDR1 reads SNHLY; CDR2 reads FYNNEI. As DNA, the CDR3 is TGTGCCAGCTGTGCGGTTGAAGACACTGAAGCTTTCTTT. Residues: CASCAVEDTEAFF.

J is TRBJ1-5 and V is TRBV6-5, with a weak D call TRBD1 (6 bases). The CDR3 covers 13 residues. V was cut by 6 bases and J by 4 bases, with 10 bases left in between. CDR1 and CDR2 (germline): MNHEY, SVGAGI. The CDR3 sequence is CASRGQGNQPQHF. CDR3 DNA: TGTGCCAGCAGGGGCCAGGGGAATCAGCCCCAGCATTTT.

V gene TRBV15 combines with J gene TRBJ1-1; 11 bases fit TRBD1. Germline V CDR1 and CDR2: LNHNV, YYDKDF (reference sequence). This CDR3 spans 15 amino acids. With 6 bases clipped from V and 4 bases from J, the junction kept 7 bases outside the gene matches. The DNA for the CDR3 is TGTGCCACCAGACCGGACAGGGGGCTGGTCACTGAAGCTTTCTTT. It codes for CATRPDRGLVTEAFF.

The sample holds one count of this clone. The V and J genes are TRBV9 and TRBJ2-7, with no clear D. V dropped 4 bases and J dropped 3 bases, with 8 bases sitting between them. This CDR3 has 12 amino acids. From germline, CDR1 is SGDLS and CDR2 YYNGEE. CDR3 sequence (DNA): TGTGCCAGCAGCCCCGGCGGCTACGAGCAGTACTTC. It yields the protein CASSPGGYEQYF.

DNA for the CDR3: TGTGCCAGCAGCTATACCTGGGAGCCCTATGGCTACACCTTC. Protein sequence: CASSYTWEPYGYTF. The genes are TRBV7-9 and TRBJ1-2, with D unresolved. The V gene lost 4 bases and the J gene lost 4 bases, with 13 bases spanning the gap. This CDR3 is built from 14 residues. Germline V gene data show CDR1 as SEHNR and CDR2 as FQNEAQ (reference sequence).

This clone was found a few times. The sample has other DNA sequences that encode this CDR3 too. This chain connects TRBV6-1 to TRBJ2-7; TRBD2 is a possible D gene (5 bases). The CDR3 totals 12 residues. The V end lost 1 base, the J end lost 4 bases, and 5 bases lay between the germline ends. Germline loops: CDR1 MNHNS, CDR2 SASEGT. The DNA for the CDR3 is TGTGCCAGCAGTGAAGTAGCGTACGAGCAGTACTTC. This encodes CASSEVAYEQYF.

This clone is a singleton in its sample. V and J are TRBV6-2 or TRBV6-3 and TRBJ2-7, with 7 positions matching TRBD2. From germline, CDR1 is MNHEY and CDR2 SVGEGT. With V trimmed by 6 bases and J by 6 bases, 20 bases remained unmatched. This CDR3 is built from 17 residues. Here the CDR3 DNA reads TGTGCCAGCAGCCCTAGCGGCGCGGCTCCGGCTCGGGGCGAGCAGTACTTC. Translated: CASSPSGAAPARGEQYF.

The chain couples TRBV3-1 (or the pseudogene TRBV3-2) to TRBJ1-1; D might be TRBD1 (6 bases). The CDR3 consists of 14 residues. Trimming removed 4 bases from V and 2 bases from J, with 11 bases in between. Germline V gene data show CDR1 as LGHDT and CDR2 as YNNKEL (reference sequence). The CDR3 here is CASSLTGVNTEAFF. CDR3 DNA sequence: TGTGCCAGCAGCCTGACAGGAGTCAACACTGAAGCTTTCTTT.

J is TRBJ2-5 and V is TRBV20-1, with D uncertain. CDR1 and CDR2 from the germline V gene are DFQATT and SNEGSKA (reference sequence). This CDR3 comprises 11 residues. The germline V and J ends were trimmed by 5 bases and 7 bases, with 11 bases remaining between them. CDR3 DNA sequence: TGCAGTGCTCCCCGATCGAGGACCCAGTACTTC. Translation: CSAPRSRTQYF.

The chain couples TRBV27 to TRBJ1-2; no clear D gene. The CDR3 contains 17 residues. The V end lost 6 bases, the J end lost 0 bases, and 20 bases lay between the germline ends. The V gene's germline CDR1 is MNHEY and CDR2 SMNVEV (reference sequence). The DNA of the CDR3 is TGTGCCAGCAGGACTATCGGACGGTCCCCGACTAACTATGGCTACACCTTC. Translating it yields CASRTIGRSPTNYGYTF.

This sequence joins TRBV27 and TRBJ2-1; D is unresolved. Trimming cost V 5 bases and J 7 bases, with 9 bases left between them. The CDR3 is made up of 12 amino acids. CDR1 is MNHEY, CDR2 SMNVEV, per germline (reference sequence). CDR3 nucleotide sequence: TGTGCCAGCAGTGGCGGTGGGAATGAGCAGTTCTTC. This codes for CASSGGGNEQFF.

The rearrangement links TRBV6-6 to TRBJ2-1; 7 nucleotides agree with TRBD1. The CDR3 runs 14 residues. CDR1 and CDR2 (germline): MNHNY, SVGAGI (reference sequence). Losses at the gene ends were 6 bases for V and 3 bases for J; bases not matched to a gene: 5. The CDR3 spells CASSRQGLYNEQFF. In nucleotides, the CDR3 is TGTGCCAGCAGCAGACAGGGTCTCTACAATGAGCAGTTCTTC.

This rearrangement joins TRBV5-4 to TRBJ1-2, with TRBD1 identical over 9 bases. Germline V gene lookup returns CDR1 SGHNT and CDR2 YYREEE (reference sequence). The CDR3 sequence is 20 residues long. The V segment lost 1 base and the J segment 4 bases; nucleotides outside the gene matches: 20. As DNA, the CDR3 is TGTGCCAGCAGCTTGAGTCGCGGGACAGGGTTCTTTCGGTCGGGCTATGGCTACACCTTC. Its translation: CASSLSRGTGFFRSGYGYTF.

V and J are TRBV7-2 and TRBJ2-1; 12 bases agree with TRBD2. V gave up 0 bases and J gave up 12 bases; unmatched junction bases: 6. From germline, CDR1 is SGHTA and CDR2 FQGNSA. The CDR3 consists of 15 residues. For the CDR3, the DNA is TGTGCCAGCAGCTTAGCGCTAGCGGGAGGGCCGGGGCAGTTCTTC. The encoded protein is CASSLALAGGPGQFF.

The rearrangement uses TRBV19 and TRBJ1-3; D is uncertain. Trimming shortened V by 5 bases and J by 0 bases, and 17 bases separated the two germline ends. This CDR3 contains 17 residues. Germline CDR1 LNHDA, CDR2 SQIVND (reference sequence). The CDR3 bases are TGTGCCAGTAGTGACACCTTTACGGGATTCTCTGGAAACACCATATATTTT. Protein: CASSDTFTGFSGNTIYF. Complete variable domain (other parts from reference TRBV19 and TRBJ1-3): DGGITQSPKYLFRKEGQNVTLSCEQNLNHDAMYWYRQDPGQGLRLIYYSQIVNDFQKGDIAEGYSVSREKKESFPLTVTSAQKNPTAFYLCASSDTFTGFSGNTIYFGEGSWLTVV.

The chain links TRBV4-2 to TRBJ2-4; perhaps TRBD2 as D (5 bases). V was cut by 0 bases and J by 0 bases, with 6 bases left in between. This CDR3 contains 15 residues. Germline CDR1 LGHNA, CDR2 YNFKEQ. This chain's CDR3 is CASSQDSGAKNIQYF. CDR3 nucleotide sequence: TGTGCCAGCAGCCAAGACAGCGGAGCCAAAAACATTCAGTACTTC.

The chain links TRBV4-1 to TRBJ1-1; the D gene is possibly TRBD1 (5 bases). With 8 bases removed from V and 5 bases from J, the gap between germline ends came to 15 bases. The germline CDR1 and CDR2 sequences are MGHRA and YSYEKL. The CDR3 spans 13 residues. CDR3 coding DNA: TGCGCCAGCCGGAGGGCAGGGTGGACTGAAGCTTTCTTT. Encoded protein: CASRRAGWTEAFF.